This entry lists 15 T cell receptor beta chains sequenced from one sample in a study of identical twins (dated by TCRdb to about 2016). Receptor libraries were prepared by 5' RACE. This sample was sequenced with an Illumina HiSeq 2000. TCRdb trimmed public reads at Q25 via fastp, called clones via MiXCR and kept in-frame beta chains. Entries that share a CDR3 protein sequence are merged under the most common genes and DNA. The sample table contains some 1,600,000 distinct CDR3 sequences; only one count was recorded for 25% to 35% of them. More than 0.25% of the sample rests with the top ten. Source material: cord blood. Source of these receptors: a newborn girl in good health.

The chain employs TRBV11-2 and TRBJ2-1; 11 positions match TRBD2. Per the germline V gene, CDR1 is SGHAT and CDR2 is FQNNGV. The CDR3 totals 16 residues. V shed 8 bases, J shed 3 bases, and the junction held 9 bases outside the gene matches. The CDR3 protein is CASYLSGGAVYNEQFF. Written as DNA, the CDR3 is TGTGCCAGCTACCTTAGCGGGGGGGCTGTCTACAATGAGCAGTTCTTC.

The V gene is TRBV19, the J gene TRBJ1-4; 12 positions agree with TRBD1. This CDR3 has 15 amino acids. Trimming at V came to 7 bases and at J to 12 bases, leaving 12 bases not matched to a gene. Per the germline V gene, CDR1 is LNHDA and CDR2 is SQIVND (reference sequence). CDR3 DNA: TGTGCCAGTAACGGCAAGGGACAGGGGGCGAGGGAACTGTTTTTT. Amino acid sequence: CASNGKGQGARELFF.

The chain carries TRBV6-1 and TRBJ2-3; 8 nucleotides agree with TRBD2. The germline V gene has CDR1 MNHNS and CDR2 SASEGT. The V segment lost 5 bases and the J segment 0 bases; nucleotides outside the gene matches: 4. CDR3 length: 15 residues. CDR3 sequence (DNA): TGTGCCAGCAGTCATAGCGGGGTCAGCACAGATACGCAGTATTTT. Its protein is CASSHSGVSTDTQYF.

Comment on this clonotype: The junction departs from germline at one end; a sequencing error may be responsible. This chain joins TRBV12-3 or TRBV12-4 and TRBJ2-7, with 7 bases identical to TRBD2. The CDR3 extends over 15 amino acids. The CDR3 nucleotides read TGTGTCAGCAGTTTTTCCTACAGCGGGGACTACGAGCAGTACTTC. Translating it yields CVSSFSYSGDYEQYF.

Written as DNA, the CDR3 is TGCAGCGTTCTCACCCCGGCTAGTAGTAATGAGCAGTACTTC. It is translated as CSVLTPASSNEQYF. V gene TRBV29-1 combines with J gene TRBJ2-5, with D uncertain. Trimming took off 5 bases at V and 11 bases at J, with 24 bases between the two ends. Looked up from germline, CDR1 is SQVTM and CDR2 is ANQGSEA. There are 14 residues in the CDR3.

For the CDR3, the DNA is TGCGCCAGCAGCCTCTTAGGGCTCGGGAGCAATGAGCAGTACTTC. Translating gives CASSLLGLGSNEQYF. The chain employs TRBV4-1 and TRBJ2-5; tentatively, D is TRBD2 (6 bases). Germline V gene sequence: CDR1 MGHRA, CDR2 YSYEKL. This CDR3 region has 15 residues. With 4 bases removed from V and 11 bases from J, the gap between germline ends came to 23 bases.

In its sample, this clonotype was seen a few times. V is TRBV3-1 and J is TRBJ2-3, with TRBD2 matching over 8 bases. There are 15 residues in the CDR3. The V and J ends lost 2 bases and 1 base, in that order; junction bases with no gene match: 2. Germline CDR1 LGHDT, CDR2 YNNKEL (reference sequence). CDR3 protein: CASSQPGGGTDTQYF. As DNA, the CDR3 is TGTGCCAGCAGCCAACCGGGAGGGGGCACAGATACGCAGTATTTT.

There are a few counts of this clonotype. The chain's CDR3 is CASSQGSTYGYTF. The CDR3 DNA is TGCGCCAGCAGCCAGGGTAGCACCTATGGCTACACCTTC. The chain joins TRBV4-1 to TRBJ1-2, with no clear D. Germline loops: CDR1 MGHRA, CDR2 YSYEKL. The CDR3 runs 13 residues. Deletions cut 3 bases from V and 4 bases from J, with 9 bases between.

This chain uses TRBV15 with TRBJ2-3; D remains ambiguous. CDR3 length: 16 residues. V gave up 0 bases and J gave up 1 base, with 11 bases separating them. Germline CDR1 reads LNHNV; CDR2 reads YYDKDF (reference sequence). Here the CDR3 reads CATSRDLGTGTDTQYF. The CDR3, as DNA: TGTGCCACCAGCAGAGATTTGGGAACAGGCACAGATACGCAGTATTTT.

CDR3 coding DNA: TGTGCCAGCAGTGCGGGACAGGGGTACCAAGAGACCCAGTACTTC. This gives the protein CASSAGQGYQETQYF. The rearrangement joins TRBV6-1 to TRBJ2-5, with 10 bases that match TRBD1. There are 15 residues in the CDR3. Germline V CDR1 and CDR2: MNHNS, SASEGT. J was trimmed by 0 bases and V by 4 bases; bases with no gene match: 2.

This chain joins TRBV6-5 and TRBJ2-7; 8 nucleotides align to TRBD2. This CDR3 is 16 amino acids long. The germline CDR1 and CDR2 sequences are MNHEY and SVGAGI. The J segment lost 6 bases and the V segment lost 3 bases, leaving 13 bases of the junction unmatched. DNA of the CDR3: TGTGCCAGCAGTTATATATTCGGGACTAGTCGGTGCGAGCAGTACTTC. Its translation: CASSYIFGTSRCEQYF.

V and J are TRBV6-2 or TRBV6-3 and TRBJ2-1; D may be TRBD2 (5 bases). The end of the DNA aligns better with TRBJ2-7, so the J call may be wrong. The CDR3 covers 16 residues. The germline gives CDR1 MNHEY, CDR2 SVGEGT. The CDR3 bases are TGTGCCAGCAGTTCCGGGCGGGTCCCCACCTACAATGAGCAGTACTTC. Its protein is CASSSGRVPTYNEQYF.

J is TRBJ2-7 and V is TRBV21-1; the D call in the table, TRBD1, was not verified against the DNA. TRBV21-1 is a listed pseudogene. CDR3 length equals 12 residues. CDR3 amino acids: CAKDRRTYEQYF. Written as DNA, the CDR3 is TGTGCCAAAGACAGGCGGACCTACGAGCAGTACTTC.

This clonotype was observed a handful of times. The DNA of the CDR3 is TGTGCCAGCTCACCACCCAACAGCTCCTATAATTCACCCCTCCACTTT. Its protein is CASSPPNSSYNSPLHF. This rearrangement joins TRBV18 to TRBJ1-6; no firm D call. The CDR3 extends over 16 amino acids. CDR1 and CDR2 from the germline V gene are KGHSH and LQKENI. The V end lost 0 bases, the J end lost 0 bases, and 6 bases lay between the germline ends.

The V call is TRBV6-5, the J call TRBJ2-3; D gene unclear. The germline CDR1 and CDR2 sequences are MNHEY and SVGAGI. The V gene lost 0 bases and the J gene lost 2 bases, with 6 bases spanning the gap. This CDR3 has 14 amino acids. Written as DNA, the CDR3 is TGTGCCAGCAGTTACTCCACTATCACAGATACGCAGTATTTT. This codes for CASSYSTITDTQYF.